The 10 T cell receptor beta chains listed next were all sequenced from one sample in a study of T cell changes during pregnancy in multiple sclerosis. Assay used: immunoSEQ multiplex PCR; TCRdb lists only in-frame clones, some missing. In the table there are about 75,000 clones, over 85% of which are singletons. The specimen comprised CD4+ T cells from peripheral blood mononuclear cells, sampled after pregnancy. These receptors were obtained from a female donor with multiple sclerosis, enrolled in a pregnancy study.

The genes are TRBV10-3 and TRBJ1-1; TRBD1 matches at 10 bases. The CDR3 extends over 15 amino acids. V was clipped by 7 bases and J by 3 bases; unmatched bases: 8. The germline gives CDR1 ENHRY, CDR2 SYGVKD. CDR3 sequence: CAINTGQGRYTEAFF. The DNA for the CDR3 is TGTGCCATCAACACGGGACAGGGGAGGTACACTGAAGCTTTCTTT.

The chain couples TRBV9 to TRBJ1-1; 8 bases fit TRBD1. The CDR3 length is 16 residues. After removal of 2 bases from V and 2 bases from J, the junction contained 8 bases not matched to a gene. Germline V gene sequence: CDR1 SGDLS, CDR2 YYNGEE. CDR3 in DNA: TGTGCCAGCAGCGTCGTGGCAACAGGGGGTAACACTGAAGCTTTCTTT. It translates to CASSVVATGGNTEAFF.

The chain carries TRBV18 and TRBJ2-3; TRBD2 matches at 9 bases. CDR1 and CDR2 (germline): KGHSH, LQKENI. Trimming took 5 bases from V and 3 from J; bases not matched to a gene: 9. The CDR3 runs to 16 residues. The CDR3 is CASSTLAGAATDTQYF. CDR3 sequence (DNA): TGTGCCAGCTCAACTTTAGCGGGAGCTGCGACAGATACGCAGTATTTT.

The chain combines TRBV11-1 with TRBJ2-1; a possible D gene is TRBD1 (8 bases). The germline V and J ends were trimmed by 2 bases and 4 bases, with 15 bases remaining between them. The CDR3 runs 16 residues. CDR1 is SGHAT, CDR2 FQDESV, per germline (reference sequence). CDR3 sequence reads: CASSLQTGGGYNEQFF. CDR3 DNA sequence: TGTGCCAGCAGCTTACAAACAGGGGGGGGTTACAATGAGCAGTTCTTC.

The chain recombines TRBV19 with TRBJ2-3; 7 bases agree with TRBD2. Germline CDR1 reads LNHDA; CDR2 reads SQIVND (reference sequence). Losses at the gene ends were 5 bases for V and 4 bases for J; bases not matched to a gene: 12. There are 16 residues in the CDR3. The CDR3 region is CASSPLTSPVPDTQYF. CDR3 nucleotides: TGTGCCAGTAGTCCTTTGACTAGCCCCGTCCCAGATACGCAGTATTTT.

A few counts support this clone. The gene calls are TRBV28 and TRBJ1-2; the D is unclear. There are 15 residues in the CDR3. The V gene lost 5 bases and the J gene lost 4 bases, with 17 bases spanning the gap. Germline-derived CDR1 and CDR2 are MDHEN and SYDVKM. The CDR3 spells CASSPGGQELYGYTF. In nucleotides, the CDR3 is TGTGCCAGCAGTCCAGGCGGGCAGGAACTCTATGGCTACACCTTC.

The rearrangement uses TRBV28 and TRBJ1-2; TRBD1 might be the D (5 bases). Trimming removed 5 bases from V and 8 bases from J, with 15 bases in between. This CDR3 has 13 amino acids. Germline CDR1 and CDR2: MDHEN and SYDVKM. CDR3 sequence (DNA): TGTGCCAGCAGTCTACCGGGACTGCGGGGCTACACCTTC. Protein: CASSLPGLRGYTF.

This clone showed up just once. The gene calls are TRBV14 and TRBJ1-2; D might be TRBD1 (6 bases). V lost 0 bases, J lost 8 bases, and 13 bases lay in between. The CDR3 loop spans 14 amino acids. CDR1 and CDR2 from the germline V gene are SGHDN and FVKESK. This CDR3 reads CASSQDLTGWGYTF. Written as DNA, the CDR3 is TGTGCCAGCAGCCAAGATCTAACAGGGTGGGGCTACACCTTC.

The chain employs TRBV6-1 and TRBJ2-7, with D perhaps TRBD1 (6 bases). Germline CDR1 reads MNHNS; CDR2 reads SASEGT. The germline V and J ends were trimmed by 2 bases and 8 bases, with 13 bases remaining between them. The CDR3 is 13 amino acids. CDR3 amino acids: CASSERVRGKQYF. The DNA of the CDR3 is TGTGCCAGCAGTGAAAGGGTTAGGGGGAAGCAGTACTTC.

This chain joins TRBV4-1 and TRBJ1-2; 8 nucleotides match TRBD1. After removal of 0 bases from V and 2 bases from J, the junction contained 11 bases not matched to a gene. Germline loops: CDR1 MGHRA, CDR2 YSYEKL. This CDR3 is 18 amino acids long. The CDR3 region has the DNA TGCGCCAGCAGCCAAGATCCCCTTCCGGGACAGGAGAACTATGGCTACACCTTC. Translating it yields CASSQDPLPGQENYGYTF.